The present entry profiles one T cell receptor beta chain with its context. Its antigen is unidentified. The V and J ends lost 0 bases and 10 bases respectively, with 12 bases between them. The length of the CDR3 is 13 residues. Germline loops: CDR1 LNHNV, CDR2 YYDKDF (reference sequence). The sample is drawn from a study of cytotoxic CD8 clonotypes in ibrutinib-treated CLL. As for the study in general: Response samples followed a median approximately 13 months of treatment, range 6 to 36. Productive templates per sample averaged roughly 260,000; productive rearrangements, 94,082. Study-level points and caveats: Sampling time points were not equivalent between sustained-remission and progressing patients. Baseline clonality exceeded age-matched healthy donors and tracked circulating CD8+ T-cell counts.

Sequencing used immunoSEQ multiplex PCR; TCRdb keeps in-frame clones, though not all of them. The table lists approximately 91,000 clones, about 85% of them singletons. The TCR was taken from a human donor with chronic lymphocytic leukemia. The sequencing used PBMCs, collected after 12 months of ibrutinib treatment. The rearrangement joins TRBV15 to TRBJ1-1, with D uncertain. Here the CDR3 reads CATSRDVSVGAFF. CDR3 coding DNA: TGTGCCACCAGCAGAGATGTGTCGGTGGGAGCTTTCTTT.